One sample yielded the 30 T cell receptor beta chains listed below, sequenced in a study of shared clonotypes between healthy human individuals. Produced via immunoSEQ multiplex PCR; TCRdb's table is partial and in-frame only. The table lists fewer than 1.8 million clones, 98% of them singletons. Sequencing used naive CD4+ T cells sorted from blood. Subset defined: CD45RA+ positively selected. These TCRs come from a man aged 30-40 years in good health.

The gene calls are TRBV28 and TRBJ1-2; the D is unclear. This CDR3 has 13 amino acids. Germline assignment: CDR1 MDHEN and CDR2 SYDVKM. Trimming pared 7 bases from V and 4 bases from J, leaving 13 bases between. The chain's CDR3 is CASNPAVLYGYTF. CDR3 DNA: TGTGCCAGCAACCCAGCCGTACTCTATGGCTACACCTTC.

The V call is TRBV4-3, the J call TRBJ2-3, with unresolved D. The CDR3 extends over 15 amino acids. V was pared by 0 bases and J by 3 bases, with 10 bases between. The germline V gene encodes CDR1 LGHNA and CDR2 YSLEER. The CDR3 spells CASSQDLGRTDTQYF. The CDR3 nucleotides read TGCGCCAGCAGCCAAGATCTGGGCCGGACAGATACGCAGTATTTT.

V gene TRBV11-2 combines with J gene TRBJ1-2; 11 bases map to TRBD1. V gave up 7 bases and J gave up 6 bases; unmatched junction bases: 4. Germline V lookup: CDR1 SGHAT, CDR2 FQNNGV. This CDR3 region has 13 residues. DNA for the CDR3: TGTGCCAGCACTTGGACAGGGGGCAATGGCTACACCTTC. This encodes CASTWTGGNGYTF.

About this clone: Other DNA sequences from this sample encode an identical CDR3 as well. CDR3 sequence: CSAPGDYEQYF. DNA for the CDR3: TGCAGTGCCCCAGGGGACTACGAGCAGTACTTC. V gene TRBV20-1 combines with J gene TRBJ2-7, with D perhaps TRBD1 (6 bases). Germline V CDR1 and CDR2: DFQATT, SNEGSKA (reference sequence). Trimming stripped 6 bases from V and 3 bases from J, with 9 bases between. CDR3 length: 11 amino acids.

V and J are TRBV19 and TRBJ1-5; tentative D call: TRBD1 (6 bases). The CDR3 has 17 residues. The V gene lost 1 base and the J gene lost 1 base, with 14 bases spanning the gap. In germline, CDR1 is LNHDA, CDR2 SQIVND (reference sequence). CDR3 nucleotide sequence: TGTGCCAGTAGTATAGTGGGGCAGGGGATAAGCAATCAGCCCCAGCATTTT. As protein: CASSIVGQGISNQPQHF.

V gene TRBV10-3 combines with J gene TRBJ1-1; D call uncertain. The CDR3 sequence is 14 residues long. Germline CDR1 and CDR2: ENHRY and SYGVKD. The germline V and J ends were trimmed by 3 bases and 0 bases, with 8 bases remaining between them. This CDR3 reads CAISEWQLNTEAFF. The CDR3 DNA reads TGTGCCATCAGTGAATGGCAGCTGAACACTGAAGCTTTCTTT.

The J gene is TRBJ2-2, the V gene TRBV12-5; 7 nucleotides line up with TRBD2. The length of the CDR3 is 16 residues. Germline CDR1 is LGHNT and CDR2 is FRNRAP. The junction had 6 bases not matched to a gene; V was cut back by 2 bases and J by 3 bases. In nucleotides, the CDR3 is TGTGCTAGTGGTTTGTGGGGACTACCTGACACCGGGGAGCTGTTTTTT. Protein product: CASGLWGLPDTGELFF. Combining the CDR3 with reference TRBV12-5 and TRBJ2-2 gives the whole variable domain DARVTQTPRHKVTEMGQEVTMRCQPILGHNTVFWYRQTMMQGLELLAYFRNRAPLDDSGMPKDRFSAEMPDATLATLKIQPSEPRDSAVYFCASGLWGLPDTGELFFGEGSRLTVL.

This chain uses TRBV6-1 with TRBJ2-2; D may match TRBD1 or TRBD2 (5 bases each). The CDR3 totals 13 residues. CDR1 and CDR2 from the germline V gene are MNHNS and SASEGT. The DNA for the CDR3 is TGTGTCGGGACGCCCACGGCGACCGGGGAGCTGTTTTTT. Amino acids: CVGTPTATGELFF.

The gene calls are TRBV5-1 and TRBJ2-1, with 7 bases lining up with TRBD1. Germline V CDR1 and CDR2: SGHRS, YFSETQ. The CDR3 consists of 14 residues. V lost 3 bases to trimming and J lost 8 bases; unmatched junction nucleotides: 8. In DNA form, the CDR3 reads TGCGCCAGCAGCTCGACAGGGTGGGCACATGAGCAGTTCTTC. Protein: CASSSTGWAHEQFF.

This clone has just one count. V is TRBV5-4 and J is TRBJ2-1, with D tentatively TRBD1 or TRBD2 (5 bases each). This CDR3 is built from 14 residues. Germline V CDR1 and CDR2: SGHNT, YYREEE (reference sequence). V shed 4 bases and J shed 3 bases, with 11 bases lying between them. The CDR3 is CASSTGTYYNEQFF. CDR3 bases: TGTGCCAGCAGCACCGGGACGTACTACAATGAGCAGTTCTTC. The variable domain in full, completed from reference TRBV5-4 and TRBJ2-1, reads ETGVTQSPTHLIKTRGQQVTLRCSSQSGHNTVSWYQQALGQGPQFIFQYYREEENGRGNFPPRFSGLQFPNYSSELNVNALELDDSALYLCASSTGTYYNEQFFGPGTRLTVL.

The chain carries TRBV5-1 and TRBJ1-4; D gene ambiguous. The length of the CDR3 is 14 residues. CDR1 and CDR2 from the germline V gene are SGHRS and YFSETQ. Trimming stripped 0 bases from V and 8 bases from J, with 11 bases between. CDR3 coding DNA: TGCGCCAGCAGCTTGGGGGTCGAAAGAGAAAAACTGTTTTTT. The encoded protein is CASSLGVEREKLFF.

The chain links TRBV29-1 to TRBJ2-7, with 8 bases lining up with TRBD2. This CDR3 contains 14 residues. The V gene's germline CDR1 is SQVTM and CDR2 ANQGSEA. V gave up 2 bases and J gave up 2 bases; unmatched junction bases: 5. The CDR3 sequence is CSVEFSGGAYEQYF. The CDR3, as DNA: TGCAGCGTTGAATTTTCGGGAGGGGCCTACGAGCAGTACTTC.

This sequence joins TRBV30 and TRBJ2-1; no reliable D call. CDR1 is GTSNPN, CDR2 SVGIG, per germline (reference sequence). The V gene lost 0 bases and the J gene lost 14 bases, with 11 bases spanning the gap. The CDR3 covers 11 residues. Written as DNA, the CDR3 is TGTGCCTGGAGTGTAGGTGGACCTAAGTTCTTC. Translated: CAWSVGGPKFF. Full variable domain (outside the CDR3, taken from reference TRBV30 and TRBJ2-1): SQTIHQWPATLVQPVGSPLSLECTVEGTSNPNLYWYRQAAGRGLQLLFYSVGIGQISSEVPQNLSASRPQDRQFILSSKKLLLSDSGFYLCAWSVGGPKFFGPGTRLTVL.

V gene TRBV7-6 combines with J gene TRBJ2-7; possible D gene TRBD1, 6 bases. The CDR3 is made up of 15 amino acids. Trimming stripped 5 bases from V and 0 bases from J, with 14 bases between. Germline V gives CDR1 SGHVS, CDR2 FNYEAQ. The CDR3 region has the DNA TGTGCCAGCAGCCAGGGGCGGCTAGCCTCCTACGAGCAGTACTTC. It is translated as CASSQGRLASYEQYF.

This sequence joins TRBV28 and TRBJ2-2; 10 bases agree with TRBD2. The CDR3 covers 18 residues. Germline lookup yields CDR1 MDHEN and CDR2 SYDVKM. V lost 0 bases and J lost 7; bases outside the gene matches: 11. CDR3 DNA sequence: TGTGCCAGCAGTTTATGGCCTAGCGGGAGTGGTCCCGGCGGGGAGCTGTTTTTT. Translated: CASSLWPSGSGPGGELFF.

The J gene is TRBJ2-7, the V gene TRBV10-3, with 10 bases that match TRBD1. The J segment lost 6 bases and the V segment lost 4 bases, leaving 0 bases of the junction unmatched. CDR3 size: 12 residues. Germline V gene lookup returns CDR1 ENHRY and CDR2 SYGVKD. CDR3 DNA sequence: TGTGCCATCAGTGGGGACAGGGGCGAGCAGTACTTC. Residues: CAISGDRGEQYF.

The rearrangement joins TRBV19 to TRBJ1-1; weak D call: TRBD1 (5 bases). Germline V gene lookup returns CDR1 LNHDA and CDR2 SQIVND (reference sequence). There are 16 residues in the CDR3. V dropped 4 bases and J dropped 1 base, with 16 bases sitting between them. CDR3 sequence: CASSRTIGGPNTEAFF. As DNA, the CDR3 is TGTGCCAGTAGTAGAACCATCGGGGGACCGAACACTGAAGCTTTCTTT.

The V and J genes are TRBV7-9 and TRBJ2-1, with D perhaps matching TRBD1 or TRBD2 (7 bases each). Per the germline V gene, CDR1 is SEHNR and CDR2 is FQNEAQ (reference sequence). V shed 7 bases and J shed 8 bases, with 15 bases lying between them. The CDR3 contains 13 residues. This chain's CDR3 is CASTSRGGDEQFF. As DNA, the CDR3 is TGTGCCAGCACCTCCAGGGGGGGGGATGAGCAGTTCTTC.

The chain joins TRBV15 to TRBJ2-4; a possible D gene is TRBD1 (5 bases). The CDR3 is 17 residues long. In germline, CDR1 is LNHNV, CDR2 YYDKDF (reference sequence). Trimming removed 6 bases at V and 9 bases at J, with 27 bases between. The CDR3 nucleotides read TGTGCCACCAGTCAAGGGGTAAGGGTTCGGGCCGGTGGCATTCAGTACTTC. It codes for CATSQGVRVRAGGIQYF. Drawing the rest from reference TRBV15 and TRBJ2-4, the complete variable domain is DAMVIQNPRYQVTQFGKPVTLSCSQTLNHNVMYWYQQKSSQAPKLLFHYYDKDFNNEADTPDNFQSRRPNTSFCFLDIRSPGLGDTAMYLCATSQGVRVRAGGIQYFGAGTRLSVL.

The CDR3 reads CASSQFGLAGTNTGELFF. CDR3 bases: TGCGCCAGCAGCCAATTCGGACTAGCGGGAACGAACACCGGGGAGCTGTTTTTT. This chain uses TRBV4-1 with TRBJ2-2; TRBD2 matches 12 bases. The CDR3 sequence is 18 residues long. V dropped 2 bases and J dropped 0; count of bases not matched to a gene: 4. CDR1 MGHRA and CDR2 YSYEKL come from the germline V gene.

Of note for this clone: The same CDR3 arises from other DNA sequences in this sample as well. The chain carries TRBV27 and TRBJ1-3; a possible D gene is TRBD1 (5 bases). This CDR3 is built from 15 residues. The V end lost 3 bases, the J end lost 3 bases, and 12 bases lay between the germline ends. CDR1 and CDR2 (germline): MNHEY, SMNVEV (reference sequence). The CDR3 sequence is CASSFSPGFGNTIYF. The CDR3 coding sequence is TGTGCCAGCAGTTTTTCCCCAGGGTTTGGAAACACCATATATTTT.

This clone showed up just once. V is TRBV28 and J is TRBJ2-4; D possibly corresponds to TRBD2 (7 bases). Germline loops: CDR1 MDHEN, CDR2 SYDVKM. The V gene lost 5 bases and the J gene lost 8 bases, with 13 bases spanning the gap. This CDR3 has 13 amino acids. In DNA form, the CDR3 reads TGTGCCAGCAGTATAGGGGGGGCAGACATTCAGTACTTC. This codes for CASSIGGADIQYF.

The V gene is TRBV4-2, the J gene TRBJ1-5; D is unclear. Trimming stripped 4 bases from V and 9 bases from J, with 10 bases between. The CDR3 sequence is 12 residues long. CDR1 is LGHNA and CDR2 is YNFKEQ in the germline V gene. The CDR3: CASSLGSGPQHF. The CDR3 nucleotides are TGTGCCAGCAGCCTTGGATCGGGGCCCCAGCATTTT.

The chain has TRBV11-2 and TRBJ1-2; 7 nucleotides match TRBD1. This CDR3 is built from 16 residues. Losses at the gene ends were 7 bases for V and 7 bases for J; bases not matched to a gene: 18. Germline V gene lookup returns CDR1 SGHAT and CDR2 FQNNGV. The CDR3 reads CASTSLRGQRGLGYTF. In DNA form, the CDR3 reads TGTGCCAGCACCTCACTAAGGGGACAGCGAGGCCTTGGCTACACCTTC.

The chain uses TRBV14 and TRBJ2-1, with 8 bases that match TRBD2. Unmatched junction bases numbered 4, after V lost 2 bases and J lost 1 base. CDR3 length equals 16 residues. Per germline, CDR1 SGHDN and CDR2 FVKESK. CDR3 in amino acids: CASSQSGSLSYNEQFF. DNA for the CDR3: TGTGCCAGCAGCCAAAGCGGGAGCCTATCCTACAATGAGCAGTTCTTC.

The V and J genes are TRBV19 and TRBJ1-1; the D gene is possibly TRBD1 (5 bases). There are 13 residues in the CDR3. Germline CDR1 and CDR2: LNHDA and SQIVND (reference sequence). Between the trimmed V and J ends, which lost 10 bases and 1 base, there was a span of 13 bases. The CDR3 here is CAITTGGNTEAFF. As DNA, the CDR3 is TGTGCCATCACAACCGGGGGGAACACTGAAGCTTTCTTT.

This chain links TRBV2 with TRBJ1-2; weak D call: TRBD1 (5 bases). Trimming pared 4 bases from V and 0 bases from J, leaving 6 bases between. Germline V lookup: CDR1 SNHLY, CDR2 FYNNEI. The length of the CDR3 is 13 residues. CDR3 loop: CASSVTANYGYTF. The CDR3, as DNA: TGTGCCAGCAGTGTGACAGCTAACTATGGCTACACCTTC.

The rearrangement uses TRBV19 and TRBJ2-7, with TRBD2 identical over 12 bases. The CDR3 is 16 amino acids. Trimming removed 5 bases from V and 3 bases from J; junction bases left unmatched: 8. Germline V lookup: CDR1 LNHDA, CDR2 SQIVND (reference sequence). The CDR3 region is CASSVGTSGPNYEQYF. CDR3 sequence (DNA): TGTGCCAGTAGTGTCGGGACTAGCGGGCCCAACTACGAGCAGTACTTC.

The chain uses TRBV27 and TRBJ2-2, with 11 bases fitting TRBD2. This CDR3 has 17 amino acids. Germline CDR1 and CDR2: MNHEY and SMNVEV (reference sequence). Germline trimming cut 3 bases from V and 1 base from J; bases unmatched to any gene: 4. CDR3 sequence: CASSFELAGVNTGELFF. Written as DNA, the CDR3 is TGTGCCAGCAGTTTTGAACTAGCGGGAGTGAACACCGGGGAGCTGTTTTTT.

J is TRBJ2-7 and V is TRBV30; 11 bases map to TRBD2. In germline, CDR1 is GTSNPN, CDR2 SVGIG (reference sequence). After removal of 1 base from V and 0 bases from J, the junction contained 8 bases not matched to a gene. The CDR3 spans 17 residues. For the CDR3, the DNA is TGTGCCTGGAGTGGCCACCCTACTAGCGGGAGCTCCTACGAGCAGTACTTC. Residues: CAWSGHPTSGSSYEQYF.